These 26 T cell receptor beta chains came from one sample sequenced in a study of blood T cells in healthy people across ages. Next came a second PCR, run for roughly 6 to 11 cycles, which used a sample-barcoded 5' primer along with a J-beta primer mix. MiXCR, run by TCRdb on the 5' RACE reads, gives a single entry per CDR3 protein. Counted here are approximately 790,000 distinct CDR3 sequences, 55% to 65% occurring once; the ten biggest clones make up around 30%. Sequencing was carried out using blood. The receptor set was obtained from a man aged 25-40 years in good health.

The chain recombines TRBV6-5 with TRBJ1-2; 10 bases are a match to TRBD1. Germline trimming cut 6 bases from V and 4 bases from J; bases unmatched to any gene: 5. This CDR3 contains 14 residues. Germline V gene data show CDR1 as MNHEY and CDR2 as SVGAGI. The CDR3 DNA sequence: TGTGCCAGCAGGCTCGGGACAGGGGTCTATGGCTACACCTTC. Translating it yields CASRLGTGVYGYTF.

The chain carries TRBV2 and TRBJ1-2; the D gene is possibly TRBD1 (5 bases). The length of the CDR3 is 13 residues. Germline V gives CDR1 SNHLY, CDR2 FYNNEI. The germline V and J ends were trimmed by 7 bases and 4 bases, with 13 bases remaining between them. CDR3 loop: CASTGSDGYGYTF. The CDR3, as DNA: TGTGCCAGCACAGGGAGTGATGGCTATGGCTACACCTTC.

The J gene is TRBJ1-1, the V gene TRBV6-1; 8 bases line up with TRBD1. The CDR3 covers 14 residues. The germline CDR1 and CDR2 sequences are MNHNS and SASEGT. The trim removed 5 bases at V and 2 bases at J, leaving 4 bases unmatched. The CDR3 bases are TGTGCCAGCAGTCAACAGGGGGAAAACACTGAAGCTTTCTTT. Residues: CASSQQGENTEAFF.

This sequence joins TRBV12-3 or TRBV12-4 and TRBJ2-6; TRBD1 matches 8 bases. The CDR3 consists of 17 residues. J lost 0 bases, V lost 5 bases, and 6 bases had no gene match. CDR3 sequence (DNA): TGTGCCAGCAGTGGAAGGACAGGGTTCTCTGGGGCCAACGTCCTGACTTTC. This translates into CASSGRTGFSGANVLTF.

This clonotype occurred a few times. CDR3 coding DNA: TGCAGCGCATCTGACACACCCGATCAGCCCCAGCATTTT. This gives the protein CSASDTPDQPQHF. The chain carries TRBV29-1 and TRBJ1-5, with D hard to call. V dropped 7 bases and J dropped 5 bases, with 15 bases sitting between them. From germline, CDR1 is SQVTM and CDR2 ANQGSEA. This CDR3 is built from 13 residues.

In regard to this clonotype: A clone one base away is much larger, so this may be a read error. V usage is TRBV30 and J usage is TRBJ2-5; D gene uncertain. This CDR3 is built from 12 residues. Germline V gene sequence: CDR1 GTSNPN, CDR2 SVGIG (reference sequence). V gave up 2 bases and J gave up 4 bases, with 8 bases separating them. The CDR3 sequence is CAWSLGTETQYF. The CDR3, as DNA: TGTGCCTGGAGTTTGGGAACAGAGACCCAGTACTTC.

To note about this clonotype: Just one base apart from a much larger clone, this may be a read error. CDR3 coding DNA: TGTGCCAGCAGCTTAAGGTTCGGCCGTGTTTCAAGGGCCAATGAGCAGTTCTTC. As protein: CASSLRFGRVSRANEQFF. The rearrangement uses TRBV11-2 and TRBJ2-1; D is undetermined. With 2 bases removed from V and 6 bases from J, the gap between germline ends came to 23 bases. This CDR3 contains 18 residues. From germline, CDR1 is SGHAT and CDR2 FQNNGV.

V gene TRBV7-2 combines with J gene TRBJ2-3, with 11 nucleotides matching TRBD1. Germline V CDR1 and CDR2: SGHTA, FQGNSA. The CDR3 covers 17 residues. J lost 5 bases, V lost 5 bases, and 12 bases had no gene match. The CDR3 DNA sequence: TGTGCCAGCAGCGTCCTTCGGTGGACAGGGGGCGAAGATACGCAGTATTTT. Its protein product is CASSVLRWTGGEDTQYF.

The chain uses TRBV12-3 or TRBV12-4 and TRBJ1-2; D call uncertain. The CDR3 is 14 residues long. Trimming took off 2 bases at V and 4 bases at J, with 11 bases between the two ends. In DNA, the CDR3 is TGTGCCAGCAGTTTATTAGGTCCCGCCTATGGCTACACCTTC. It encodes CASSLLGPAYGYTF.

There are a few counts of this clonotype. The chain links TRBV3-1 to TRBJ1-6; TRBD1 is a possible D gene (6 bases). This CDR3 is 14 amino acids long. From germline, CDR1 is LGHDT and CDR2 YNNKEL (reference sequence). Trimming took off 2 bases at V and 7 bases at J, with 9 bases between the two ends. The CDR3 sequence: CASSQLQGNSPLHF. The CDR3 DNA reads TGTGCCAGCAGCCAACTACAGGGAAATTCACCCCTCCACTTT.

The gene calls are TRBV9 and TRBJ1-2; D unresolved. CDR1 and CDR2 (germline): SGDLS, YYNGEE. The CDR3 contains 13 residues. V lost 4 bases and J lost 4, with 11 bases in between. CDR3 sequence: CASSPRVGYGYTF. The CDR3 coding sequence is TGTGCCAGCAGCCCCCGGGTTGGCTATGGCTACACCTTC.

The rearrangement links TRBV4-2 to TRBJ2-1; the match to TRBD2 covers 8 bases. This CDR3 contains 16 residues. The trim removed 0 bases at V and 6 bases at J, leaving 7 bases unmatched. Germline V gene sequence: CDR1 LGHNA, CDR2 YNFKEQ. This chain's CDR3 is CASSQDIAGLGNEQFF. The CDR3 bases are TGTGCCAGCAGCCAAGACATAGCGGGGTTGGGCAATGAGCAGTTCTTC.

J is TRBJ1-1 and V is TRBV20-1, with 8 bases aligning to TRBD1. After removal of 6 bases from V and 1 base from J, the junction contained 4 bases not matched to a gene. The CDR3 covers 13 residues. Germline assignment: CDR1 DFQATT and CDR2 SNEGSKA (reference sequence). The CDR3 region is CSAPGQENTEAFF. The CDR3 DNA reads TGCAGTGCACCGGGACAGGAGAACACTGAAGCTTTCTTT.

The rearrangement links TRBV13 to TRBJ2-1; 8 bases map to TRBD2. Trimming at V came to 4 bases and at J to 5 bases, leaving 13 bases not matched to a gene. Germline lookup yields CDR1 PRHDT and CDR2 FYEKMQ (reference sequence). The CDR3 is 17 amino acids. The CDR3 bases are TGTGCCAGCAGCTGGAGCCGCGGGGGGCGTAACAACAATGAGCAGTTCTTC. Translation: CASSWSRGGRNNNEQFF.

The chain uses TRBV15 and TRBJ2-7; the D call may be TRBD1 or TRBD2 (5 bases each). The CDR3 is 15 residues long. V was cut by 3 bases and J by 3 bases, with 15 bases left in between. CDR1 LNHNV and CDR2 YYDKDF come from the germline V gene (reference sequence). This chain's CDR3 is CATSRSPGPRYEQYF. CDR3 in DNA: TGTGCCACCAGCAGGTCGCCGGGACCTCGCTACGAGCAGTACTTC.

This clonotype was counted many times. The gene calls are TRBV20-1 and TRBJ2-5, with 7 positions matching TRBD1. CDR3 size: 16 residues. CDR1 is DFQATT and CDR2 is SNEGSKA in the germline V gene (reference sequence). V dropped 5 bases and J dropped 2; count of bases not matched to a gene: 14. The DNA of the CDR3 is TGCAGTGCTCCAGGCCCCACCTACAGGGGACAAGAGACCCAGTACTTC. Its protein product is CSAPGPTYRGQETQYF.

The chain is built from TRBV24-1 and TRBJ2-3; TRBD1 matches 7 bases. CDR1 KGHDR and CDR2 SFDVKD come from the germline V gene. This CDR3 region has 15 residues. The junction had 3 bases not matched to a gene; V was cut back by 1 base and J by 3 bases. Here the CDR3 reads CATSDLEGATDTQYF. The CDR3 region has the DNA TGTGCCACCAGTGATTTAGAGGGGGCGACAGATACGCAGTATTTT.

This clonotype has just one count. A read error may be the cause here, since a much bigger clone is one base away. The CDR3 loop is CASSLGGHSYEQYF. CDR3 nucleotides: TGTGCCAGCAGCTTAGGGGGGCACTCCTACGAGCAGTACTTC. This rearrangement joins TRBV7-3 to TRBJ2-7, with D perhaps matching TRBD1 or TRBD2 (6 bases each). There are 14 residues in the CDR3. The V and J ends lost 2 bases and 0 bases respectively, with 8 bases between them. CDR1 SGHTA and CDR2 FQGTGA come from the germline V gene. The full variable domain, its missing parts supplied by reference TRBV7-3 and TRBJ2-7, is GAGVSQTPSNKVTEKGKYVELRCDPISGHTALYWYRQSLGQGPEFLIYFQGTGAADDSGLPNDRFFAVRPEGSVSTLKIQRTERGDSAVYLCASSLGGHSYEQYFGPGTRLTVT.

The chain combines TRBV12-3 or TRBV12-4 with TRBJ2-2; TRBD2 might be the D (7 bases). The CDR3 has 15 amino acids. The germline V and J ends were trimmed by 8 bases and 5 bases, with 18 bases remaining between them. For the CDR3, the DNA is TGTGCCAGCGGAATGACGGAGGGGGGGACCGGGGAGCTGTTTTTT. It yields the protein CASGMTEGGTGELFF.

This clonotype has more than one count but fewer than ten. The chain carries TRBV20-1 and TRBJ1-4; 7 positions match TRBD1. The CDR3 sequence is 18 residues long. V shed 0 bases and J 0 bases; nucleotides not matched to a gene: 10. The germline gives CDR1 DFQATT, CDR2 SNEGSKA (reference sequence). The CDR3, as DNA: TGCAGTGCTAGAGACTCAGGGACAGATTTTGCAACTAATGAAAAACTGTTTTTT. Amino acid sequence: CSARDSGTDFATNEKLFF.

Of note for this clonotype: One end of the junction fails to match germline, which may point to a read error. The chain combines TRBV12-3 or TRBV12-4 with TRBJ2-7; D call uncertain. This CDR3 spans 12 amino acids. The CDR3 spells CAGRVGFYEQYF. CDR3 in DNA: TGTGCCGGCAGAGTGGGATTCTACGAGCAGTACTTC.

This CDR3 is CASRTDPLSYEQYF. CDR3 DNA: TGTGCCAGTCGCACGGATCCCCTCTCCTACGAGCAGTACTTC. The gene calls are TRBV28 and TRBJ2-7, with unresolved D. Trimming left V 9 bases short and J 0 bases short, with 15 bases between. This CDR3 is built from 14 residues. CDR1 is MDHEN, CDR2 SYDVKM, per germline.

V usage is TRBV20-1 and J usage is TRBJ2-5; D gene ambiguous. The CDR3 loop spans 12 amino acids. Deletions cut 5 bases from V and 1 base from J, with 8 bases between. Germline V lookup: CDR1 DFQATT, CDR2 SNEGSKA (reference sequence). This CDR3 is CSAVTVQETQYF. CDR3 bases: TGCAGTGCTGTGACTGTCCAAGAGACCCAGTACTTC.

Of note for this clonotype: One junction end disagrees with the germline gene, perhaps due to a read error. J is TRBJ2-5 and V is TRBV10-3; 8 nucleotides match TRBD2. The V gene's germline CDR1 is ENHRY and CDR2 SYGVKD. The length of the CDR3 is 17 residues. The CDR3 spells CAISSGVSGVRQEAQYF. CDR3 nucleotide sequence: TGTGCCATCAGTAGCGGGGTTAGCGGGGTTCGCCAAGAGGCCCAGTACTTC.

The rearrangement joins TRBV5-4 to TRBJ1-2; 9 bases are shared with TRBD1. The CDR3 has 15 amino acids. Per the germline V gene, CDR1 is SGHNT and CDR2 is YYREEE (reference sequence). Unmatched junction bases numbered 12, after V lost 5 bases and J lost 7 bases. The CDR3 DNA sequence: TGTGCCAGCAGGCAATGGGACAGGGTAATGGGTGGCTACACCTTC. Residues: CASRQWDRVMGGYTF.

This clonotype was seen a handful of times. This chain uses TRBV4-3 with TRBJ1-1, with TRBD1 as a possible D gene (5 bases). V lost 1 base and J 6 bases, leaving 18 bases between the germline ends. CDR3 length equals 16 residues. The germline gives CDR1 LGHNA, CDR2 YSLEER. In DNA, the CDR3 is TGCGCCAGCAGCCAAGTGTGGGGGGTTGAAGTTCCTGAAGCTTTCTTT. Translating gives CASSQVWGVEVPEAFF.